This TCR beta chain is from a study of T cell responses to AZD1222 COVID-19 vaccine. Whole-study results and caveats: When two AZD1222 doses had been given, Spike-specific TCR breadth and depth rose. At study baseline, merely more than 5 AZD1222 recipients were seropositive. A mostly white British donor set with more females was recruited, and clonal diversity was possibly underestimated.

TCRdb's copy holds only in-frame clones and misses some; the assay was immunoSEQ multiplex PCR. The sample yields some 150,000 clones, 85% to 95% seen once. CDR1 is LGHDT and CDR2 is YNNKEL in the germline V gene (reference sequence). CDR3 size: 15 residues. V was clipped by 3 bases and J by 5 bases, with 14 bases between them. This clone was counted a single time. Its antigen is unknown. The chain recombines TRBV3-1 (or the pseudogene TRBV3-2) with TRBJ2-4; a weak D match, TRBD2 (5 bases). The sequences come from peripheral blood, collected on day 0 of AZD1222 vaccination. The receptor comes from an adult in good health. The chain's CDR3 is CASSQEGGRENIQYF. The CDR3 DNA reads TGTGCCAGCAGCCAGGAAGGAGGACGAGAAAACATTCAGTACTTC.